The entry below gives a single T cell receptor beta chain sequence along with its context. Its antigen is not identified. This sample was taken from a study of Graves' ophthalmopathy and Graves' hyperthyroidism. Whole-study context: Peripheral blood (taken before any treatment) was collected at initial diagnosis. Study-level findings and limits: Thyroid clonotypes that were expanded above 0.001 frequency mostly also appeared in blood. Ophthalmopathy progression prediction by the model yielded a sensitivity of 55% to 71% and a specificity of 72.22%.

The CDR3 is made up of 16 amino acids. Germline CDR1 reads SGHTS; CDR2 reads YDEGEE. Trimming removed 0 bases from V and 3 bases from J; junction bases left unmatched: 3. Amplifying from RNA transcripts, the study obtained TCR beta CDR3 regions. RT-PCR was first run with HTBI primers, then multiplex PCR in a second round. One entry per CDR3 protein results from TCRdb running MiXCR on the multiplex PCR reads. The sample lists about 740,000 distinct CDR3 sequences; around 40% were seen once. A volume of around 10 ml of fresh peripheral blood supplied the PBMCs. The sequenced sample was peripheral blood. The receptor's source is an adult man with Graves' ophthalmopathy. The V and J genes are TRBV5-8 and TRBJ2-5, with 12 positions matching TRBD2. Here the CDR3 DNA reads TGTGCCAGCAGCTTGGCTAGCGGGGGGGCGGAAGAGACCCAGTACTTC. Translating it yields CASSLASGGAEETQYF.